The clone carrying this T cell receptor beta chain appeared a few times. This sample is part of a study of identical twins. CDR3 length: 15 amino acids. Losses at the gene ends were 2 bases for V and 6 bases for J; bases not matched to a gene: 7. CDR1 and CDR2 from the germline V gene are MGHRA and YSYEKL. TCRdb reprocessed the 5' RACE reads with MiXCR, giving one entry per CDR3 protein. The sample holds around 250,000 distinct CDR3 sequences; 6.5% are singletons and the top ten take roughly 15%. These data also featured in a second study, about T cells expressing NK-cell markers.

Sequenced sample: CD8+ T cells sorted from blood. The TCR was taken from a young woman in good health. V gene TRBV4-1 combines with J gene TRBJ1-1, with TRBD1 matching 9 bases. CDR3 loop: CASSQPGQGTAEAFF. In DNA, the CDR3 is TGCGCCAGCAGCCAACCCGGACAGGGGACCGCTGAAGCTTTCTTT.